This TCR beta chain is drawn from a study of T cells in tumors after PD-1 blockade (dated by TCRdb to 2018 to 2020). About the investigation overall: Patients were excluded if they had prior checkpoint blockade, use of systemic immunosuppressants, or recent radiotherapy or other anti-cancer therapy within 4 weeks. The study performed paired single-cell RNA and TCR sequencing on site-matched tumors from BCC or SCC patients before and after anti-PD-1 therapy. Peripheral blood samples averaged approximately 110,000 TCR templates (range roughly 24,000-260,000) and 36,000 or so unique clonotypes. Ongoing daily vismodegib 150 mg was also given to a subset of patients during anti-PD-1 treatment. Pembrolizumab 200 mg every 3 weeks or cemiplimab 350 mg every 2 weeks was administered to patients. Clinical response was assessed using RECIST version 1.1. To compare clonotypes in blood and tumor, bulk TCR sequencing was done on under 11 peripheral blood samples taken from roughly five patients.

What this sample's time point label stands for: before anti-PD-1 therapy. For bulk TCRbeta sequencing, genomic DNA was extracted from tumor biopsies or peripheral blood, and input amounts ranged from roughly 550 ng to 6,004 ng. Every patient was a poor candidate for surgical resection and had histologically proven advanced or metastatic basal or squamous cell carcinoma. Of the roughly eleven patients in the basal cell carcinoma cohort, roughly eight underwent bulk tumor TCR sequencing. The immunoSEQ platform was used for deep TCRbeta sequencing. The paper's data handling went like this. For further analysis, only productive rearrangements were exported out of the immunoSEQ Analyzer. T cell phenotypes were assigned to bulk TCRbeta clonotypes by matching the clonotypes to single-cell RNA+TCR-seq clones that had the same TCRbeta sequence. Clone enrichment in tumor was calculated as tumor frequency divided by PBMC frequency from bulk TCR sequencing. GLIPH was used to group TCRs into specificity groups, clusters of distinct TCRs likely recognizing common antigens via shared CDR3 motifs. TCRdb holds this immuneACCESS table with in-frame rearrangements only. Some clones are missing; in checked studies, unresolved V genes explain under half, and the rest has no known cause. V, J and clone size derive from that table, while D and trimming were established from the DNA sequence. The sample includes 55,000 to 65,000 clones, with 80% observed a single time. The ten largest clonotypes hold over 10% of the sample.

Broader findings and caveats from the paper: Where the novel T cell clones came from was not identified, and possible sources could include lymphoid organs or rare unexpanded clones inside the tumor or in the tumor periphery. Approximately 44% of the TCR clonotypes from tumors also showed up in blood, and some novel exhausted tumor clones were present in pre-treatment blood, which suggests peripheral recruitment.

A remark on this clone: Which antigen it targets is not known. Base quality data are lacking; no much larger clone is found one base away.

The clonotype was recovered from a human donor with basal cell carcinoma. Specimen: PBMCs, collected before anti-PD-1 treatment.

The CDR3 region: CSAVGGQVGNTIYF. The DNA sequence is as follows: TGCAGCGCCGTGGGGGGGCAAGTTGGAAACACCATATATTTT. The chain couples TRBV29-1 to TRBJ1-3, with a tentative D gene TRBD1 over 6 matching bases. The CDR3 numbers 14 residues from cysteine through phenylalanine. Only the CDR3 DNA stays, 42 bases, in frame from base 1. CDR1 and CDR2, looked up from the germline V gene, are SQVTM and ANQGSEA. V loses 7 bases, J loses 3 bases, and the germline ends lie 16 bases apart. Where the CDR3 stops, the reference TRBV29-1 and TRBJ1-3 genes take over; the full variable domain is SAVISQKPSRDICQRGTSLTIQCQVDSQVTMMFWYRQQPGQSLTLIATANQGSEATYESGFVIDKFPISRPNLTFSTLTVSNMSPEDSSIYLCSAVGGQVGNTIYFGEGSWLTVV.